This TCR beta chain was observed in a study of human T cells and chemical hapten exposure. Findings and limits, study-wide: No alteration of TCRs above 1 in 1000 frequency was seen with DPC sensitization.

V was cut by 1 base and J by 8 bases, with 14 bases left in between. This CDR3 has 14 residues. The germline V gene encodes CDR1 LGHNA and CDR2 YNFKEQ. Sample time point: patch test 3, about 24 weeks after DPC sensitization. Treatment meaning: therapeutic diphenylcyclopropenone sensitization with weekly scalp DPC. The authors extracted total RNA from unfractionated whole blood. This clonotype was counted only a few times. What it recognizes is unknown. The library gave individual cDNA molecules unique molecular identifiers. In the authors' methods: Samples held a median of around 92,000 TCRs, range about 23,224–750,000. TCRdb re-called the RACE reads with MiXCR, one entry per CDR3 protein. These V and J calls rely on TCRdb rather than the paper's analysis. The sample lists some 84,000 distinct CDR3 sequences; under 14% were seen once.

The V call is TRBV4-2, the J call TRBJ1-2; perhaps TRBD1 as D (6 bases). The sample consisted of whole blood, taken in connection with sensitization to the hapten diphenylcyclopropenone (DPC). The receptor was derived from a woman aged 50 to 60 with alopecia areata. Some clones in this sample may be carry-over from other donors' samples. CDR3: CASSQVRGSEGYTF. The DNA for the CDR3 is TGTGCCAGCAGCCAAGTAAGGGGGTCGGAAGGCTACACCTTC.